The 31 T cell receptor beta chains listed next were all sequenced from one sample in a study of Ad26.COV2.S vaccination and SARS-CoV-2 variants. Sample treatment: some 20 received Ad26.COV2.S at low or high dose, single or two shots; a few received placebo; per-sample allocation not given. Vaccine and placebo recipients were sampled on day 63 after the first injection. TCRdb keeps only in-frame clones here, not all; method: immunoSEQ multiplex PCR. Of about 400,000 clones in the sample, about 91% were seen once. Sequenced here: peripheral blood, sampled in a trial of Ad26.COV2.S vaccine versus placebo. Receptors were obtained from a person between 18 and 59 years old who received the Ad26.COV2.S COVID-19 vaccine or a placebo.

This clone was observed a handful of times. The genes are TRBV2 and TRBJ1-3; a weak D match, TRBD1 (5 bases). There are 13 residues in the CDR3. Germline lookup yields CDR1 SNHLY and CDR2 FYNNEI. V was trimmed by 6 bases and J by 4 bases, leaving 10 bases between them. The CDR3 coding sequence is TGTGCCAGCAGGGGGGATCTGGGAAACACCATATATTTT. This codes for CASRGDLGNTIYF.

This chain connects TRBV19 to TRBJ1-1; 7 bases map to TRBD1. The CDR3 runs to 14 residues. With V trimmed by 1 base and J by 1 base, 0 bases remained unmatched. Germline values: CDR1 LNHDA, CDR2 SQIVND (reference sequence). Written as DNA, the CDR3 is TGTGCCAGTAGTATAGGGACAGGGAACACTGAAGCTTTCTTT. Amino acids: CASSIGTGNTEAFF.

Worth noting for this clone: Distinct nucleotide sequences in the sample also encode this CDR3. This rearrangement joins TRBV7-9 to TRBJ1-1; a weak D match, TRBD1 (6 bases). CDR3 size: 14 residues. Germline V gene lookup returns CDR1 SEHNR and CDR2 FQNEAQ (reference sequence). Deletions cut 2 bases from V and 4 bases from J, with 11 bases between. CDR3 sequence (DNA): TGTGCCAGCAGCTTACAACAGGGCGGCACTGAAGCTTTCTTT. Amino acids: CASSLQQGGTEAFF.

The gene calls are TRBV5-1 and TRBJ1-4; maybe TRBD1 (6 bases). This CDR3 spans 15 amino acids. Germline V lookup: CDR1 SGHRS, CDR2 YFSETQ. Trimming left V 4 bases short and J 4 bases short, with 14 bases between. The CDR3 region has the DNA TGCGCCAGCAGCCCCCAGCAGGGGCGTAATGAAAAACTGTTTTTT. This gives the protein CASSPQQGRNEKLFF.

This chain connects TRBV4-3 to TRBJ2-1; unclear D gene. Germline V CDR1 and CDR2: LGHNA, YSLEER. Deletions cut 1 base from V and 6 bases from J, with 13 bases between. The CDR3 length is 15 residues. The CDR3 DNA reads TGCGCCAGCAGCCAAGGTGCGGCCTTCGGCAATGAGCAGTTCTTC. It encodes CASSQGAAFGNEQFF.

V is TRBV5-5 and J is TRBJ2-3, with 10 positions matching TRBD2. V was clipped by 5 bases and J by 2 bases; unmatched bases: 5. The CDR3 covers 15 residues. Germline-derived CDR1 and CDR2 are SGHKS and YYEKEE (reference sequence). The CDR3 here is CASRASGGLTDTQYF. The DNA for the CDR3 is TGTGCCAGCAGGGCTAGCGGGGGACTCACAGATACGCAGTATTTT.

This clone has at least ten counts. V usage is TRBV6-2 or TRBV6-3 and J usage is TRBJ2-5; weak D call: TRBD1 (5 bases). The germline V gene encodes CDR1 MNHEY and CDR2 SVGEGT. The CDR3 covers 13 residues. V lost 3 bases to trimming and J lost 10 bases, with 15 bases between them. CDR3 in amino acids: CASSYTNEQVQYF. CDR3 nucleotide sequence: TGTGCCAGCAGTTATACGAACGAACAGGTCCAGTACTTC.

The chain carries TRBV6-5 and TRBJ2-1; a weak D match, TRBD1 (5 bases). The CDR3 contains 15 residues. Trimming cost V 3 bases and J 2 bases, with 11 bases left between them. Germline V gene data show CDR1 as MNHEY and CDR2 as SVGAGI. The CDR3 loop is CASSYGSGTYNEQFF. For the CDR3, the DNA is TGTGCCAGCAGTTATGGTTCAGGGACCTACAATGAGCAGTTCTTC.

The rearrangement uses TRBV7-2 and TRBJ2-7; 8 bases are a match to TRBD2. CDR1 and CDR2 (germline): SGHTA, FQGNSA. The CDR3 covers 15 residues. The V gene end was trimmed by 1 base and the J gene end by 3 bases; junction bases not matched to a gene: 5. CDR3 in amino acids: CASSLGPAGDYEQYF. In nucleotides, the CDR3 is TGTGCCAGCAGCTTAGGTCCAGCGGGAGACTACGAGCAGTACTTC.

V and J are TRBV15 and TRBJ2-4; D perhaps matches TRBD2 (6 bases). Germline V lookup: CDR1 LNHNV, CDR2 YYDKDF (reference sequence). The CDR3 covers 12 residues. The V gene lost 0 bases and the J gene lost 9 bases, with 6 bases spanning the gap. The CDR3 protein is CATSREEGIQYF. CDR3 coding DNA: TGTGCCACCAGCAGAGAGGAGGGCATTCAGTACTTC.

V gene TRBV10-3 combines with J gene TRBJ1-1, with a tentative D call TRBD1 (5 bases). CDR1 ENHRY and CDR2 SYGVKD come from the germline V gene. The CDR3 totals 14 residues. Between the trimmed V and J ends, which lost 4 bases and 6 bases, there was a span of 15 bases. This CDR3 is CAISVGDGGSEAFF. The CDR3 nucleotides read TGTGCCATCAGTGTGGGGGACGGGGGGTCTGAAGCTTTCTTT.

This chain connects TRBV18 to TRBJ2-3, with 8 bases lining up with TRBD2. V lost 6 bases, J lost 6 bases, and 14 bases stayed unmatched. The germline V gene has CDR1 KGHSH and CDR2 LQKENI. This CDR3 has 16 residues. This CDR3 reads CASSPRSSGVSDTQYF. The CDR3 DNA sequence: TGTGCCAGCTCCCCCAGGAGTAGCGGGGTCAGCGATACGCAGTATTTT.

The chain is built from TRBV5-6 and TRBJ1-6; D remains ambiguous. The CDR3 has 15 amino acids. V lost 0 bases and J 10 bases, leaving 14 bases between the germline ends. Germline assignment: CDR1 SGHDT and CDR2 YYEEEE. CDR3 loop: CASSLGSGLESPLHF. CDR3 nucleotides: TGTGCCAGCAGCTTGGGTTCGGGTTTGGAATCACCCCTCCACTTT.

The chain links TRBV4-1 to TRBJ1-4, with D possibly being TRBD1 (5 bases). Germline-derived CDR1 and CDR2 are MGHRA and YSYEKL. Between the trimmed V and J ends, which lost 4 bases and 4 bases, there was a span of 13 bases. The CDR3 has 15 residues. The CDR3 bases are TGCGCCAGCAGCCCCCAGGGAGGCTTTAATGAAAAACTGTTTTTT. Its translation: CASSPQGGFNEKLFF.

The chain couples TRBV27 to TRBJ2-3, with TRBD2 identical over 10 bases. Germline assignment: CDR1 MNHEY and CDR2 SMNVEV (reference sequence). J lost 1 base, V lost 6 bases, and 10 bases had no gene match. The CDR3 extends over 17 amino acids. The CDR3 DNA reads TGTGCCAGCAGCAAGCATGCTAGCGGGAGTGGCACAGATACGCAGTATTTT. It codes for CASSKHASGSGTDTQYF.

This chain links TRBV7-8 with TRBJ2-1, with D perhaps being TRBD1 or TRBD2 (5 bases each). Trimming took 4 bases from V and 10 from J, leaving 11 bases between them. CDR3 size: 12 residues. Germline-derived CDR1 and CDR2 are SGHVS and FQNEAQ. This CDR3 is CASSSPGQEQFF. The CDR3 region has the DNA TGTGCCAGCAGCTCCCCGGGGCAGGAGCAGTTCTTC.

As regards this clone: Other DNA sequences of this sample code for an identical CDR3. The V and J genes are TRBV5-1 and TRBJ2-7; 7 nucleotides match TRBD1. CDR3 length equals 14 residues. With 0 bases clipped from V and 2 bases from J, the junction kept 2 bases outside the gene matches. Per germline, CDR1 SGHRS and CDR2 YFSETQ. This CDR3 reads CASSLDRGPYEQYF. The CDR3 DNA follows: TGCGCCAGCAGCTTGGACAGGGGCCCCTACGAGCAGTACTTC.

The chain uses TRBV12-3 or TRBV12-4 and TRBJ2-1, with D possibly TRBD2 on 6 matching bases. The CDR3 runs to 13 residues. V was pared by 2 bases and J by 8 bases, with 10 bases between. The CDR3 reads CASSLFGSDEQFF. The CDR3 bases are TGTGCCAGCAGTTTATTCGGGAGCGATGAGCAGTTCTTC.

This clone was seen only once. The J gene is TRBJ2-5, the V gene TRBV29-1; weak D call: TRBD2 (6 bases). The V gene's germline CDR1 is SQVTM and CDR2 ANQGSEA. The CDR3 is 14 residues long. The V end lost 3 bases, the J end lost 4 bases, and 15 bases lay between the germline ends. The CDR3 DNA reads as TGCAGCGTTGAGAGGAGGGGTGATGGAGAGACCCAGTACTTC. Translated: CSVERRGDGETQYF.

This chain connects TRBV6-2 or TRBV6-3 to TRBJ1-4; possible D gene TRBD1, 5 bases. The CDR3 is made up of 14 amino acids. Deletions cut 5 bases from V and 8 bases from J, with 15 bases between. Germline V gene lookup returns CDR1 MNHEY and CDR2 SVGEGT. The CDR3 DNA reads as TGTGCCAGCAGTCCCCAGGGCCGCCCGGAAAAACTGTTTTTT. This encodes CASSPQGRPEKLFF.

Comments on this clone: One end of the junction fails to match germline, which may point to a read error. The V call is TRBV18, the J call TRBJ2-7; the match to TRBD2 covers 11 bases. The CDR3 is 13 residues long. CDR1 is KGHSH, CDR2 LQKENI, per germline. The CDR3 nucleotides read TGTGCCAGCTCCGGGACTAGCGGCGTGAGGCTGGACTTC. Translated: CASSGTSGVRLDF.

This clone was counted once. The chain joins TRBV19 to TRBJ2-3, with D uncertain. Trimming removed 3 bases at V and 1 base at J, with 8 bases between. The CDR3 totals 14 residues. Per the germline V gene, CDR1 is LNHDA and CDR2 is SQIVND (reference sequence). CDR3 DNA sequence: TGTGCCAGTAGTATTGGTTACGGCACAGATACGCAGTATTTT. It yields the protein CASSIGYGTDTQYF.

This chain joins TRBV29-1 and TRBJ1-2; D unresolved. The CDR3 has 14 residues. The V and J ends lost 5 bases and 7 bases respectively, with 20 bases between them. From germline, CDR1 is SQVTM and CDR2 ANQGSEA. The CDR3 DNA reads as TGCAGCGTTCGAGATCCGGGAAACTTGCTTGGCTACACCTTC. This codes for CSVRDPGNLLGYTF.

The rearrangement joins TRBV7-2 to TRBJ2-1; no firm D call. The CDR3 covers 14 residues. The germline V and J ends were trimmed by 5 bases and 3 bases, with 11 bases remaining between them. The germline CDR1 and CDR2 sequences are SGHTA and FQGNSA. CDR3 region: CASSDPSLYNEQFF. For the CDR3, the DNA is TGTGCCAGCAGCGACCCCTCTCTCTACAATGAGCAGTTCTTC.

The chain is built from TRBV19 and TRBJ2-1; 7 bases line up with TRBD2. The CDR3 has 15 amino acids. CDR1 and CDR2 (germline): LNHDA, SQIVND (reference sequence). V shed 5 bases, J shed 5 bases, and the junction held 9 bases outside the gene matches. CDR3 nucleotides: TGTGCCAGTAGTCGGGAAGCGGGAATTAACAATGAGCAGTTCTTC. Protein: CASSREAGINNEQFF.

The chain employs TRBV3-1 (or the pseudogene TRBV3-2) and TRBJ1-3; D remains unclear. Germline V gene data show CDR1 as LGHDT and CDR2 as YNNKEL (reference sequence). With 0 bases removed from V and 0 bases from J, the gap between germline ends came to 9 bases. The CDR3 covers 16 residues. As DNA, the CDR3 is TGTGCCAGCAGCCAAGATCTGGGTATCTCTGGAAACACCATATATTTT. It translates to CASSQDLGISGNTIYF.

This sequence joins TRBV4-1 and TRBJ2-3, with 7 bases that match TRBD2. CDR1 and CDR2 (germline): MGHRA, YSYEKL. V shed 2 bases, J shed 1 base, and the junction held 9 bases outside the gene matches. The CDR3 runs 17 residues. CDR3 coding DNA: TGCGCCAGCAGCCAAACACTCGGAGCGGGACGCACAGATACGCAGTATTTT. This translates into CASSQTLGAGRTDTQYF.

The rearrangement joins TRBV28 to TRBJ2-7; no firm D call. Trimming shortened V by 2 bases and J by 0 bases, and 20 bases separated the two germline ends. The germline gives CDR1 MDHEN, CDR2 SYDVKM. The CDR3 totals 18 residues. As DNA, the CDR3 is TGTGCCAGCAGTTTACGTCGGTTTGGACGCACGGACTCCTACGAGCAGTACTTC. This gives the protein CASSLRRFGRTDSYEQYF.

The CDR3 region has the DNA TGCAGTGCTAGTGAGACGTCGTATGGCTACACCTTC. Translated: CSASETSYGYTF. The chain links TRBV20-1 to TRBJ1-2; D gene ambiguous. From germline, CDR1 is DFQATT and CDR2 SNEGSKA (reference sequence). V was clipped by 3 bases and J by 5 bases, with 10 bases between them. The CDR3 loop spans 12 amino acids.

V gene TRBV6-2 or TRBV6-3 combines with J gene TRBJ1-2; a possible D gene is TRBD1 (5 bases). Germline CDR1 and CDR2: MNHEY and SVGEGT. CDR3 length equals 13 residues. The V gene lost 5 bases and the J gene lost 6 bases, with 13 bases spanning the gap. Here the CDR3 DNA reads TGTGCCAGCAGTAGGGACGGGAAAAATGGCTACACCTTC. It encodes CASSRDGKNGYTF.

J is TRBJ1-1 and V is TRBV5-4, with TRBD1 as a possible D gene (6 bases). The V end was cut by 3 bases, the J end by 5 bases, with 14 bases between. Germline values: CDR1 SGHNT, CDR2 YYREEE (reference sequence). The length of the CDR3 is 14 residues. This CDR3 is CASSSGTMGTEAFF. For the CDR3, the DNA is TGTGCCAGCAGCTCAGGGACAATGGGTACTGAAGCTTTCTTT. The full variable domain, rest sourced from reference TRBV5-4 and TRBJ1-1, is ETGVTQSPTHLIKTRGQQVTLRCSSQSGHNTVSWYQQALGQGPQFIFQYYREEENGRGNFPPRFSGLQFPNYSSELNVNALELDDSALYLCASSSGTMGTEAFFGQGTRLTVV.